This T cell receptor beta chain was retrieved from a study of low-dose radiotherapy and immunotherapy resistance in tumors. Study context: Oral aspirin at 300 mg was taken daily by patients for four cycles, beginning on cycle 1 day 1.

Time point of the sample: before trial treatment. CDR1 and CDR2 from the germline V gene are MDHEN and SYDVKM. The CDR3 extends over 11 amino acids. V was shortened by 7 bases and J by 4 bases, with 8 bases between the two germline ends. This clonotype has a count of ten or more. Alpha and beta chains were covered, as first-strand cDNA relied on TRAV- and TRBV-specific primers. It was with a constant-region primer and a V-primer adapter that TCRs were amplified over approximately 20 PCR cycles. With in vitro transcription, the isolated mRNA was amplified. Each CDR3 protein is one row after TCRdb ran MiXCR on the reads. The table has roughly 60,000 distinct CDR3 sequences, approximately 26% seen once.

The sequence derives from a male donor with prostate cancer. The starting material was PBMCs, obtained before treatment. The rearrangement links TRBV28 to TRBJ2-7, with D unclear. In DNA, the CDR3 is TGTGCCAGCATTCAAGGGTACGAGCAGTACTTC. Its translation is CASIQGYEQYF. Full variable domain (missing parts from reference TRBV28 and TRBJ2-7): DVKVTQSSRYLVKRTGEKVFLECVQDMDHENMFWYRQDPGLGLRLIYFSYDVKMKEKGDIPEGYSVSREKKERFSLILESASTNQTSMYLCASIQGYEQYFGPGTRLTVT.